This TCR beta chain was identified during a study of blood T cell repertoires in COVID-19. Looking at the study overall: The samples span acute and convalescent COVID-19 from the United States, Italy and Spain.

Which cohort a participant joined came from the clinical history participants gave. TCRdb's table, derived via immunoSEQ multiplex PCR, lists solely in-frame clones and lacks some. The sample holds more than 200,000 clones, more than 85% seen once. The source is a woman in her twenties or thirties who had recovered from COVID-19. Sequenced material: PBMCs or T cells enriched from blood (not recorded which).

Written as DNA, the CDR3 is TGTGCCACCAGCAGGACGACAGGGAGCTCCTACAATGAGCAGTTCTTC. Translated: CATSRTTGSSYNEQFF. The J gene is TRBJ2-1, the V gene TRBV15; 7 bases are a match to TRBD1. Trimming removed 3 bases from V and 0 bases from J; junction bases left unmatched: 5. CDR3 length equals 16 residues. Germline CDR1 and CDR2: LNHNV and YYDKDF (reference sequence). Using reference TRBV15 and TRBJ2-1 for the parts outside the CDR3, the full variable domain is DAMVIQNPRYQVTQFGKPVTLSCSQTLNHNVMYWYQQKSSQAPKLLFHYYDKDFNNEADTPDNFQSRRPNTSFCFLDIRSPGLGDTAMYLCATSRTTGSSYNEQFFGPGTRLTVL.